This T cell receptor beta chain was sequenced in a study of human T cells and chemical hapten exposure. The total RNA was obtained from whole blood that was not fractionated. During construction of the library, unique molecular identifiers were attached to individual cDNA molecules for quantitative, reproducible TCR counting. Using its own MiXCR run on the 5' RACE reads, TCRdb lists one record per CDR3 protein. The repertoire holds approximately 110,000 distinct CDR3 sequences, with approximately 20% as singletons. The J segment lost 1 base and the V segment lost 6 bases, leaving 12 bases of the junction unmatched. Per germline, CDR1 MGHRA and CDR2 YSYEKL. The CDR3 runs to 18 residues.

The sequence derives from a human donor in good health. V and J are TRBV4-1 and TRBJ2-2; TRBD2 matches at 9 bases. CDR3 coding DNA: TGCGCCAGCAGGGGGCTGCGGACTAGCGATCGGAACACCGGGGAGCTGTTTTTT. Amino acids: CASRGLRTSDRNTGELFF.